Many counts were recorded for the clone carrying this T cell receptor beta chain. Its specificity is not known. This specimen belongs to a study of response to subunit inactivated influenza vaccine. The V end was cut by 0 bases, the J end by 10 bases, with 10 bases between. This CDR3 is 14 amino acids long. Germline CDR1 is MNHEY and CDR2 is SVGEGT. TCRdb analysed the RT-PCR reads with MiXCR anew, one entry per CDR3 protein. The table includes around 320,000 distinct CDR3 sequences, roughly 22% detected once. Study findings and constraints: With each seasonal influenza vaccination, the authors suggested, few new T cells are recruited.

The chain carries TRBV6-2 or TRBV6-3 and TRBJ1-6, with D perhaps matching TRBD1 (5 bases). The TCR sequence derives from a man between 50 and 75 years old who received an inactivated influenza vaccine. The sample here was PBMCs from blood, taken less than 22 months after vaccination. CDR3 sequence reads: CASSYSGGGSPLHF. Here the CDR3 DNA reads TGTGCCAGCAGTTACTCCGGGGGAGGCTCACCCCTCCACTTT.